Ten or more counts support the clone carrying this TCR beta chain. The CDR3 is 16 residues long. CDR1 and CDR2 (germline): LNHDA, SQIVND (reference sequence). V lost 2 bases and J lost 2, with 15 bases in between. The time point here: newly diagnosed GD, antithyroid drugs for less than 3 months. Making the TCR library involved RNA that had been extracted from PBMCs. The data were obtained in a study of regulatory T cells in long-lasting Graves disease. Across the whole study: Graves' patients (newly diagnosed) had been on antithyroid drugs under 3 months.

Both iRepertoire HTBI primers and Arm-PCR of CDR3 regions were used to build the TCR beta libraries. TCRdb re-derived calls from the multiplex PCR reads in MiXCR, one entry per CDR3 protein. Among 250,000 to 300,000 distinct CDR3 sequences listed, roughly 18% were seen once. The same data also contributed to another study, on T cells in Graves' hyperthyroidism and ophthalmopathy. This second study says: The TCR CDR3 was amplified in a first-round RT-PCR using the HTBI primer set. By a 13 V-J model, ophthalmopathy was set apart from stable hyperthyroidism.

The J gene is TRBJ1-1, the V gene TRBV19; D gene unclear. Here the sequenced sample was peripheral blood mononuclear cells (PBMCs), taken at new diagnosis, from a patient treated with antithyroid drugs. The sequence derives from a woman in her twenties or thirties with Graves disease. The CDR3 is CASSIRRVIFNTEAFF. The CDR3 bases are TGTGCCAGTAGTATAAGACGGGTGATCTTTAACACTGAAGCTTTCTTT.